The next 27 T cell receptor beta chains were all read from a single sample in a study of blood T cell repertoires in COVID-19. Sequencing was performed with immunoSEQ multiplex PCR; in TCRdb, only in-frame clones are kept and a portion is missing. The sample yields about 70,000 clones, roughly 80% seen once. Source material: peripheral blood. Receptors were obtained from a woman aged 55-75 years with acute or convalescent COVID-19.

In its sample, this clone was seen a few times. The rearrangement joins TRBV12-5 to TRBJ1-1, with D possibly matching TRBD1 (6 bases). The length of the CDR3 is 13 residues. Between the trimmed V and J ends, which lost 7 bases and 1 base, there was a span of 10 bases. Germline CDR1 is LGHNT and CDR2 is FRNRAP. CDR3 nucleotides: TGTGCTAGTGCCGCACAGGGGAACACTGAAGCTTTCTTT. Its translation is CASAAQGNTEAFF.

The chain links TRBV12-3 or TRBV12-4 to TRBJ1-6; D gene uncertain. The CDR3 contains 11 residues. V dropped 1 base and J dropped 17 bases, with 9 bases sitting between them. The CDR3 here is CASSLGRSVHF. The CDR3 DNA reads TGTGCCAGCAGTTTAGGGAGATCGGTCCACTTT.

This chain uses TRBV5-4 with TRBJ2-2; tentatively, D is TRBD1 (6 bases). V was trimmed by 4 bases and J by 0 bases, leaving 10 bases between them. Germline assignment: CDR1 SGHNT and CDR2 YYREEE (reference sequence). CDR3 length: 15 amino acids. The CDR3 sequence is CASSPKGANTGELFF. The CDR3 nucleotides read TGTGCCAGCAGCCCGAAGGGGGCGAACACCGGGGAGCTGTTTTTT.

The V gene is TRBV28, the J gene TRBJ1-5; TRBD1 might be the D (6 bases). The CDR3 has 15 amino acids. With 3 bases removed from V and 6 bases from J, the gap between germline ends came to 15 bases. CDR1 and CDR2 (germline): MDHEN, SYDVKM. CDR3 in amino acids: CASSFRQGSGQPQHF. The CDR3 bases are TGTGCCAGCAGTTTCCGGCAGGGGTCCGGTCAGCCCCAGCATTTT.

The CDR3 DNA sequence: TGTGCCAGCAGCGTGACGAAAGGGACAGTAGATGGCTACACCTTC. This translates into CASSVTKGTVDGYTF. The chain is built from TRBV7-3 and TRBJ1-2; TRBD1 matches 7 bases. V was pared by 5 bases and J by 6 bases, with 12 bases of the junction left unmatched. The CDR3 totals 15 residues. Germline CDR1 and CDR2: SGHTA and FQGTGA.

The chain joins TRBV30 to TRBJ1-2, with 8 bases that match TRBD1. The CDR3 has 14 residues. Germline values: CDR1 GTSNPN, CDR2 SVGIG (reference sequence). The V and J ends lost 7 bases and 7 bases, in that order; junction bases with no gene match: 14. For the CDR3, the DNA is TGTGCCTCCATACAACATCAGGGGGCTACTGGCTACACCTTC. This translates into CASIQHQGATGYTF.

V gene TRBV7-2 combines with J gene TRBJ2-7, with D unresolved. CDR1 SGHTA and CDR2 FQGNSA come from the germline V gene. The CDR3 runs 13 residues. Trimming stripped 3 bases from V and 5 bases from J, with 11 bases between. Here the CDR3 reads CASSFTLVDEQYF. The CDR3 nucleotides are TGTGCCAGCAGCTTTACCCTAGTAGACGAGCAGTACTTC.

V usage is TRBV5-1 and J usage is TRBJ1-2; D gene uncertain. This CDR3 is 13 amino acids long. Germline V gene data show CDR1 as SGHRS and CDR2 as YFSETQ. The V end was cut by 0 bases, the J end by 10 bases, with 13 bases between. The CDR3 is CASSLAGPDDYTF. The CDR3 bases are TGCGCCAGCAGCTTGGCGGGTCCAGACGACTACACCTTC.

The gene calls are TRBV3-1 (or the pseudogene TRBV3-2) and TRBJ2-7; possible D gene TRBD2, 5 bases. Germline V gives CDR1 LGHDT, CDR2 YNNKEL (reference sequence). Trimming pared 4 bases from V and 3 bases from J, leaving 16 bases between. The CDR3 sequence is 15 residues long. The CDR3 protein is CASSREISTGYEQYF. The DNA for the CDR3 is TGTGCCAGCAGCCGGGAGATCTCAACCGGCTACGAGCAGTACTTC.

This clone was detected only a few times. The V gene is TRBV2, the J gene TRBJ1-5; D call uncertain. There are 15 residues in the CDR3. V was trimmed by 4 bases and J by 0 bases, leaving 10 bases between them. Germline-derived CDR1 and CDR2 are SNHLY and FYNNEI. The CDR3 bases are TGTGCCAGCAGTGCAGAGGCGCATAGCAATCAGCCCCAGCATTTT. This sequence encodes CASSAEAHSNQPQHF. Looking up the rest from reference TRBV2 and TRBJ1-5 gives the full variable domain: EPEVTQTPSHQVTQMGQEVILRCVPISNHLYFYWYRQILGQKVEFLVSFYNNEISEKSEIFDDQFSVERPDGSNFTLKIRSTKLEDSAMYFCASSAEAHSNQPQHFGDGTRLSIL.

The chain couples TRBV6-5 to TRBJ2-5, with D possibly TRBD1 on 6 matching bases. V gave up 7 bases and J gave up 4 bases, with 19 bases separating them. The CDR3 extends over 15 amino acids. CDR1 and CDR2 from the germline V gene are MNHEY and SVGAGI. CDR3 region: CASKSLGARGETQYF. CDR3 in DNA: TGTGCCAGCAAGTCTCTCGGGGCCAGGGGAGAGACCCAGTACTTC.

V and J are TRBV3-1 (or the pseudogene TRBV3-2) and TRBJ1-6, with 7 bases fitting TRBD1. Germline loops: CDR1 LGHDT, CDR2 YNNKEL (reference sequence). CDR3 length: 15 amino acids. J gave up 6 bases and V 2 bases, and 4 bases lay outside the gene matches. The CDR3 DNA reads TGTGCCAGCAGCCAAAAGGGGGCCCGTAATTCACCCCTCCACTTT. It specifies CASSQKGARNSPLHF.

This chain connects TRBV28 to TRBJ1-3; D may be TRBD1 (6 bases). V was trimmed by 3 bases and J by 2 bases, leaving 14 bases between them. The germline gives CDR1 MDHEN, CDR2 SYDVKM. The CDR3 extends over 16 amino acids. The chain's CDR3 is CASSFTVRGTGNTIYF. CDR3 coding DNA: TGTGCCAGCAGTTTTACGGTCAGGGGTACTGGAAACACCATATATTTT.

A note on this clone: The same CDR3 arises from other DNA sequences in this sample as well. V is TRBV7-2 and J is TRBJ2-3; 9 bases are shared with TRBD2. V lost 1 base, J lost 6 bases, and 8 bases stayed unmatched. The length of the CDR3 is 16 residues. In germline, CDR1 is SGHTA, CDR2 FQGNSA. CDR3: CASSLGGAGGADTQYF. CDR3 nucleotide sequence: TGTGCCAGCAGCTTAGGGGGAGCGGGGGGTGCCGATACGCAGTATTTT.

This chain links TRBV5-1 with TRBJ1-2; no clear D. There are 15 residues in the CDR3. V lost 4 bases and J lost 0, with 13 bases in between. CDR1 is SGHRS and CDR2 is YFSETQ in the germline V gene. This CDR3 is CASSDGGTTNYGYTF. The CDR3 DNA is TGCGCCAGCAGCGACGGCGGCACGACTAACTATGGCTACACCTTC.

Here the CDR3 reads CASSPRGSLEQFF. CDR3 DNA sequence: TGTGCCAGCAGCCCTCGGGGGAGCCTTGAGCAGTTCTTC. The chain is built from TRBV13 and TRBJ2-1, with TRBD2 as a possible D gene (6 bases). From germline, CDR1 is PRHDT and CDR2 FYEKMQ (reference sequence). CDR3 length equals 13 residues. Between the trimmed V and J ends, which lost 5 bases and 9 bases, there was a span of 14 bases.

V and J are TRBV28 and TRBJ1-5; 7 nucleotides align to TRBD1. Looked up from germline, CDR1 is MDHEN and CDR2 is SYDVKM. Unmatched junction bases numbered 7, after V lost 6 bases and J lost 2 bases. This CDR3 has 15 residues. The CDR3 DNA sequence: TGTGCCAGCAGGCCACAGGGGCGAGGCAATCAGCCCCAGCATTTT. Translated: CASRPQGRGNQPQHF.

V and J are TRBV9 and TRBJ1-3, with D tentatively TRBD1 (6 bases). The CDR3 loop spans 16 amino acids. Germline V gene data show CDR1 as SGDLS and CDR2 as YYNGEE. V lost 3 bases, J lost 0 bases, and 13 bases lay in between. CDR3 DNA sequence: TGTGCCAGCAGCGCCGGACAGTCAACCTCTGGAAACACCATATATTTT. Translated: CASSAGQSTSGNTIYF.

The chain carries TRBV5-6 and TRBJ1-6; D is undetermined. This CDR3 spans 15 amino acids. V lost 0 bases and J lost 5, with 9 bases in between. Germline V lookup: CDR1 SGHDT, CDR2 YYEEEE. CDR3 amino acids: CASSLGRYNNSPLHF. In nucleotides, the CDR3 is TGTGCCAGCAGCTTGGGCAGGTACAATAATTCACCCCTCCACTTT.

The chain carries TRBV6-5 and TRBJ2-1, with a weak D call TRBD1 (6 bases). CDR1 and CDR2 from the germline V gene are MNHEY and SVGAGI. V lost 6 bases, J lost 7 bases, and 19 bases lay in between. This CDR3 has 15 residues. The CDR3 loop reads CASRGASSGRNEQFF. The CDR3 DNA reads as TGTGCCAGCAGGGGGGCGTCTAGTGGCCGAAATGAGCAGTTCTTC.

This clone was counted once. The CDR3 spells CASSYGGQGREKLFF. The CDR3 nucleotides are TGTGCCAGCAGTTACGGGGGACAGGGACGCGAAAAACTGTTTTTT. V usage is TRBV6-5 and J usage is TRBJ1-4; 9 bases are shared with TRBD1. With V trimmed by 2 bases and J by 8 bases, 6 bases remained unmatched. The germline V gene encodes CDR1 MNHEY and CDR2 SVGAGI. The CDR3 length is 15 residues.

The chain couples TRBV29-1 to TRBJ1-1; the D is unclear. The CDR3 is made up of 13 amino acids. Germline values: CDR1 SQVTM, CDR2 ANQGSEA. Trimming pared 4 bases from V and 2 bases from J, leaving 11 bases between. CDR3 sequence reads: CSVVKHTNTEAFF. The DNA of the CDR3 is TGCAGCGTTGTTAAACACACAAACACTGAAGCTTTCTTT.

This chain links TRBV7-9 with TRBJ2-1; TRBD2 is a possible D gene (6 bases). Germline values: CDR1 SEHNR, CDR2 FQNEAQ (reference sequence). There are 10 residues in the CDR3. V shed 9 bases and J shed 12 bases, with 12 bases lying between them. The CDR3 here is CASSRDLQFF. The CDR3 bases are TGTGCCAGTTCACGGGACTTGCAGTTCTTC.

The chain recombines TRBV5-8 with TRBJ1-6; D uncertain. In germline, CDR1 is SGHTS, CDR2 YDEGEE. Trimming took off 4 bases at V and 7 bases at J, with 15 bases between the two ends. The CDR3 totals 15 residues. The CDR3 DNA sequence: TGTGCCAGCAGCCCCCGGGTTCCGAGAAATTCACCCCTCCACTTT. Residues: CASSPRVPRNSPLHF.

This chain links TRBV2 with TRBJ1-5; D is undetermined. Germline assignment: CDR1 SNHLY and CDR2 FYNNEI. V shed 4 bases and J shed 7 bases, with 14 bases lying between them. The CDR3 length is 14 residues. The CDR3 region is CASSVLTARQPQHF. CDR3 coding DNA: TGTGCCAGCAGTGTACTAACCGCTAGACAGCCCCAGCATTTT.

This clone was counted a few times. The chain joins TRBV11-2 to TRBJ2-1, with D possibly being TRBD2 (6 bases). In germline, CDR1 is SGHAT, CDR2 FQNNGV. The CDR3 loop spans 16 amino acids. The V end was cut by 5 bases, the J end by 2 bases, with 16 bases between. CDR3: CASSPRVGLTYNEQFF. The DNA for the CDR3 is TGTGCCAGCAGCCCTAGGGTCGGACTAACCTACAATGAGCAGTTCTTC.

J is TRBJ1-4 and V is TRBV30; D not certain. This CDR3 spans 14 amino acids. The ends were cut back, 0 bases at V and 12 bases at J, with 17 bases in the middle. CDR1 is GTSNPN, CDR2 SVGIG, per germline (reference sequence). DNA for the CDR3: TGTGCCTGGAGTGTGGGTCAGGCAGCTTCGGAACTGTTTTTT. Protein: CAWSVGQAASELFF.